These 26 T cell receptor beta chains originate from one sample sequenced in a study of radiotherapy plus CTLA-4 blockade in lung cancer. Sequencing was performed with immunoSEQ multiplex PCR; in TCRdb, only in-frame clones are kept and a portion is missing. The sample yields some 80,000 clones, around 76% seen once. Sequenced here: peripheral blood, sampled from a patient treated with radiotherapy plus ipilimumab. These receptors were collected from a human donor with non-small cell lung cancer whose response to radiotherapy plus ipilimumab could not be evaluated. Some clones in this sample may be carry-over from other donors' samples.

This clone was recorded once. This rearrangement joins TRBV28 to TRBJ2-2; no clear D gene. V was shortened by 3 bases and J by 5 bases, with 4 bases between the two germline ends. This CDR3 is 12 amino acids long. CDR1 is MDHEN and CDR2 is SYDVKM in the germline V gene. Here the CDR3 reads CASSLRTGELFF. CDR3 nucleotide sequence: TGTGCCAGCAGTTTGAGGACCGGGGAGCTGTTTTTT.

The chain has TRBV7-2 and TRBJ1-5; weak D call: TRBD1 (5 bases). CDR1 is SGHTA and CDR2 is FQGNSA in the germline V gene. V was shortened by 3 bases and J by 3 bases, with 12 bases between the two germline ends. The CDR3 totals 15 residues. The CDR3 region is CASSLWGGTNQPQHF. CDR3 DNA: TGTGCCAGCAGCTTGTGGGGGGGTACCAATCAGCCCCAGCATTTT.

The chain joins TRBV27 to TRBJ1-1, with 9 bases fitting TRBD1. This CDR3 spans 14 amino acids. The junction had 5 bases not matched to a gene; V was cut back by 2 bases and J by 7 bases. The germline CDR1 and CDR2 sequences are MNHEY and SMNVEV (reference sequence). CDR3 loop: CASSLRGQGIEAFF. The CDR3 nucleotides are TGTGCCAGCAGTTTAAGGGGACAGGGAATTGAAGCTTTCTTT.

J is TRBJ1-2 and V is TRBV6-5; D possibly corresponds to TRBD1 (5 bases). CDR1 MNHEY and CDR2 SVGAGI come from the germline V gene. Trimming removed 2 bases from V and 2 bases from J, with 9 bases in between. There are 14 residues in the CDR3. This CDR3 reads CASSYDTGNYGYTF. The CDR3 nucleotides are TGTGCCAGCAGTTACGATACAGGAAACTATGGCTACACCTTC.

V and J are TRBV20-1 and TRBJ1-2; tentative D call: TRBD1 (5 bases). The germline CDR1 and CDR2 sequences are DFQATT and SNEGSKA (reference sequence). The V end was cut by 3 bases, the J end by 8 bases, with 10 bases between. The CDR3 extends over 11 amino acids. The CDR3 region is CSASRVGGYTF. Written as DNA, the CDR3 is TGCAGTGCTAGCAGGGTAGGGGGCTACACCTTC.

Written as DNA, the CDR3 is TGCGCCAGCAGCCCGGGAGTTTCGGAAAAGGGCTACACCTTC. It yields the protein CASSPGVSEKGYTF. The rearrangement links TRBV5-1 to TRBJ1-2; no reliable D call. This CDR3 has 14 residues. The V and J ends lost 4 bases and 8 bases respectively, with 18 bases between them. CDR1 is SGHRS, CDR2 YFSETQ, per germline.

The rearrangement joins TRBV5-1 to TRBJ2-1; TRBD2 agrees at 8 bases. The CDR3 loop spans 15 amino acids. Germline CDR1 SGHRS, CDR2 YFSETQ. J was trimmed by 10 bases and V by 2 bases; bases with no gene match: 11. This chain's CDR3 is CASSFGAGGVGEQFF. For the CDR3, the DNA is TGCGCCAGCAGCTTTGGGGCGGGGGGCGTCGGGGAGCAGTTCTTC. Based on the CDR3 plus reference TRBV5-1 and TRBJ2-1, the full variable domain is KAGVTQTPRYLIKTRGQQVTLSCSPISGHRSVSWYQQTPGQGLQFLFEYFSETQRNKGNFPGRFSGRQFSNSRSEMNVSTLELGDSALYLCASSFGAGGVGEQFFGPGTRLTVL.

The CDR3 bases are TGTGCCAGCAGCCACGCTGGGACAGGATTCTACGAGCAGTACTTC. As protein: CASSHAGTGFYEQYF. V and J are TRBV7-9 and TRBJ2-7; 8 nucleotides agree with TRBD1. The V and J ends lost 5 bases and 3 bases, in that order; junction bases with no gene match: 9. CDR3 size: 15 residues. Germline V lookup: CDR1 SEHNR, CDR2 FQNEAQ (reference sequence).

This clone was seen only a few times. The gene calls are TRBV5-1 and TRBJ2-6, with D possibly matching TRBD1 (6 bases). V was clipped by 2 bases and J by 0 bases, with 18 bases between them. The CDR3 contains 19 residues. In germline, CDR1 is SGHRS, CDR2 YFSETQ. As DNA, the CDR3 is TGCGCCAGCAGCTTAGAGCCGTGGCAGGGGAGCTCTGGGGCCAACGTCCTGACTTTC. Amino acids: CASSLEPWQGSSGANVLTF. Filled out from reference TRBV5-1 and TRBJ2-6, the complete variable domain reads KAGVTQTPRYLIKTRGQQVTLSCSPISGHRSVSWYQQTPGQGLQFLFEYFSETQRNKGNFPGRFSGRQFSNSRSEMNVSTLELGDSALYLCASSLEPWQGSSGANVLTFGAGSRLTVL.

CDR3 DNA: TGTGCCTGGAGGTTGGGGGGGGCCCTAGATACGCAGTATTTT. Translation: CAWRLGGALDTQYF. The chain combines TRBV30 with TRBJ2-3; D is perhaps TRBD2 (7 bases). Germline values: CDR1 GTSNPN, CDR2 SVGIG (reference sequence). Trimming cost V 3 bases and J 5 bases, with 15 bases left between them. This CDR3 spans 14 amino acids.

The genes are TRBV28 and TRBJ2-3; a weak D match, TRBD2 (6 bases). Germline assignment: CDR1 MDHEN and CDR2 SYDVKM. Trimming shortened V by 3 bases and J by 6 bases, and 16 bases separated the two germline ends. The CDR3 is 15 residues long. The CDR3 protein is CASSFGGASEDTQYF. The CDR3 bases are TGTGCCAGCAGTTTCGGGGGTGCTTCCGAGGATACGCAGTATTTT. Full variable domain (outside the CDR3, taken from reference TRBV28 and TRBJ2-3): DVKVTQSSRYLVKRTGEKVFLECVQDMDHENMFWYRQDPGLGLRLIYFSYDVKMKEKGDIPEGYSVSREKKERFSLILESASTNQTSMYLCASSFGGASEDTQYFGPGTRLTVL.

This clone was recorded once. The chain has TRBV18 and TRBJ2-1; 8 nucleotides line up with TRBD1. This CDR3 has 15 amino acids. Germline V gene data show CDR1 as KGHSH and CDR2 as LQKENI. Germline trimming cut 4 bases from V and 2 bases from J; bases unmatched to any gene: 4. CDR3 bases: TGTGCCAGCTCACGGACAGGGCATCCCTACAATGAGCAGTTCTTC. Its translation is CASSRTGHPYNEQFF.

The chain combines TRBV5-1 with TRBJ2-2; D perhaps matches TRBD1 (5 bases). The CDR3 contains 16 residues. Trimming left V 1 base short and J 1 base short, with 11 bases between. Germline V lookup: CDR1 SGHRS, CDR2 YFSETQ. The CDR3 DNA reads TGCGCCAGCAGCTTGTTCCAAGGACAGAACACCGGGGAGCTGTTTTTT. Protein: CASSLFQGQNTGELFF.

This clone was seen a few times. V is TRBV6-5 and J is TRBJ1-1; D unresolved. CDR1 is MNHEY, CDR2 SVGAGI, per germline. V lost 6 bases, J lost 3 bases, and 17 bases lay in between. This CDR3 comprises 15 residues. The CDR3, as DNA: TGTGCCAGCAGCCTCGATGAGGAGGAGTACACTGAAGCTTTCTTT. It codes for CASSLDEEEYTEAFF.

The rearrangement joins TRBV5-1 to TRBJ1-3; 7 positions agree with TRBD1. The CDR3 spans 15 residues. The V gene's germline CDR1 is SGHRS and CDR2 YFSETQ. V trimming: 4 bases; J trimming: 0 bases; junction bases outside the gene matches: 4. CDR3: CASSETGASGNTIYF. The CDR3, as DNA: TGCGCCAGCAGCGAAACAGGGGCCTCTGGAAACACCATATATTTT.

The chain has TRBV10-3 and TRBJ1-2, with D possibly matching TRBD1 (6 bases). The V gene's germline CDR1 is ENHRY and CDR2 SYGVKD. Deletions cut 3 bases from V and 4 bases from J, with 12 bases between. This CDR3 contains 14 residues. The CDR3 is CAISETTGSYGYTF. DNA of the CDR3: TGTGCCATCAGTGAAACTACAGGGAGCTATGGCTACACCTTC.

The chain couples TRBV18 to TRBJ2-1, with D possibly TRBD2 on 6 matching bases. V was shortened by 3 bases and J by 8 bases, with 17 bases between the two germline ends. This CDR3 comprises 15 residues. In germline, CDR1 is KGHSH, CDR2 LQKENI. CDR3 coding DNA: TGTGCCAGCTCACCGACCCAAGGCGGGGCGGATGAGCAGTTCTTC. It encodes CASSPTQGGADEQFF.

This clone is a singleton in its sample. The rearrangement links TRBV5-4 to TRBJ2-3; D may be TRBD1 (5 bases). The CDR3 consists of 15 residues. Germline CDR1 is SGHNT and CDR2 is YYREEE (reference sequence). Trimming removed 3 bases from V and 0 bases from J, with 11 bases in between. CDR3 residues: CASSSKQVSTDTQYF. Written as DNA, the CDR3 is TGTGCCAGCAGCTCGAAACAGGTTAGCACAGATACGCAGTATTTT.

The chain joins TRBV7-2 to TRBJ1-1; D is uncertain. The CDR3 extends over 14 amino acids. V was shortened by 2 bases and J by 7 bases, with 14 bases between the two germline ends. In germline, CDR1 is SGHTA, CDR2 FQGNSA. The CDR3 coding sequence is TGTGCCAGCAGCTTATTTGTGAGTCCGGTTGAAGCTTTCTTT. Residues: CASSLFVSPVEAFF.

The V and J genes are TRBV6-5 and TRBJ2-5; no reliable D call. The CDR3 is made up of 15 amino acids. V lost 6 bases to trimming and J lost 1 base, with 15 bases between them. Germline values: CDR1 MNHEY, CDR2 SVGAGI. This CDR3 reads CASRAPQAPQETQYF. The CDR3 nucleotides read TGTGCCAGCAGGGCCCCCCAGGCTCCCCAAGAGACCCAGTACTTC.

The chain joins TRBV5-1 to TRBJ2-3; the match to TRBD1 covers 10 bases. The length of the CDR3 is 15 residues. J lost 5 bases, V lost 1 base, and 4 bases had no gene match. Germline V CDR1 and CDR2: SGHRS, YFSETQ. CDR3 region: CASSLPTGGLDTQYF. CDR3 DNA: TGCGCCAGCAGCTTGCCGACAGGGGGCTTAGATACGCAGTATTTT.

The chain joins TRBV6-5 to TRBJ2-1, with a tentative D call TRBD1 (7 bases). CDR1 is MNHEY, CDR2 SVGAGI, per germline. Trimming left V 6 bases short and J 7 bases short, with 13 bases between. The CDR3 covers 13 residues. CDR3 in amino acids: CASSRGAGNEQFF. Written as DNA, the CDR3 is TGTGCCAGCAGCAGGGGGGCGGGGAATGAGCAGTTCTTC.

This clone was seen only once. The V call is TRBV6-6, the J call TRBJ2-5; D possibly corresponds to TRBD2 (5 bases). There are 15 residues in the CDR3. V lost 0 bases and J 0 bases, leaving 8 bases between the germline ends. Germline CDR1 is MNHNY and CDR2 is SVGAGI (reference sequence). CDR3 residues: CASSYSPGYQETQYF. The CDR3 nucleotides are TGTGCCAGCAGTTACTCTCCGGGGTACCAAGAGACCCAGTACTTC.

The rearrangement uses TRBV10-1 and TRBJ2-5; 8 bases align to TRBD2. The CDR3 consists of 17 residues. Germline-derived CDR1 and CDR2 are WNHNN and SYGVQD (reference sequence). V dropped 0 bases and J dropped 5; count of bases not matched to a gene: 11. This chain's CDR3 is CASSESPGGPNPETQYF. The CDR3 region has the DNA TGCGCCAGCAGTGAGTCGCCGGGGGGGCCGAATCCGGAGACCCAGTACTTC.

With regard to this clone: One junction end disagrees with the germline gene, perhaps due to a read error. The rearrangement joins TRBV7-7 to TRBJ2-5; 11 bases are shared with TRBD1. The CDR3 runs 15 residues. The germline CDR1 and CDR2 sequences are SSHAT and FNYEAQ (reference sequence). CDR3: CASSLWTGGWETQYF. CDR3 sequence (DNA): TGTGCTAGCAGCTTATGGACAGGGGGCTGGGAGACCCAGTACTTC.

A note on this clone: This CDR3 is also generated by other DNA sequences in the sample. This chain joins TRBV5-1 and TRBJ1-3; tentative D call: TRBD1 (5 bases). The CDR3 spans 14 residues. Germline V gene data show CDR1 as SGHRS and CDR2 as YFSETQ. Trimming left V 2 bases short and J 2 bases short, with 8 bases between. This chain's CDR3 is CASSLGEAGNTIYF. CDR3 DNA: TGCGCCAGCAGCTTAGGGGAGGCTGGAAACACCATATATTTT. The full variable domain, in which reference TRBV5-1 and TRBJ1-3 provide the parts outside the CDR3, is KAGVTQTPRYLIKTRGQQVTLSCSPISGHRSVSWYQQTPGQGLQFLFEYFSETQRNKGNFPGRFSGRQFSNSRSEMNVSTLELGDSALYLCASSLGEAGNTIYFGEGSWLTVV.